These 12 T cell receptor beta chains originate from one sample sequenced in a study of technical replicates of blood from four donors. Clones were sequenced by immunoSEQ multiplex PCR, and TCRdb holds only the in-frame ones, with some missing. The repertoire holds about 83,000 clones, with around 90% as singletons. The sample taken for sequencing was T cells isolated from PBMCs. These receptors were obtained from a human donor in good health.

This chain joins TRBV18 and TRBJ2-5; D ambiguous. Germline CDR1 is KGHSH and CDR2 is LQKENI. Trimming removed 5 bases at V and 4 bases at J, with 11 bases between. This CDR3 has 13 amino acids. CDR3 in amino acids: CASSLSRIETQYF. For the CDR3, the DNA is TGTGCCAGCTCATTATCGCGGATAGAGACCCAGTACTTC.

The rearrangement links TRBV18 to TRBJ2-7; 7 bases agree with TRBD2. The CDR3 runs to 15 residues. With 1 base clipped from V and 3 bases from J, the junction kept 6 bases outside the gene matches. Germline loops: CDR1 KGHSH, CDR2 LQKENI. In nucleotides, the CDR3 is TGTGCCAGCTCACCACGGACTAGGGCCCTCTACGAGCAGTACTTC. Translating gives CASSPRTRALYEQYF.

V usage is TRBV6-5 and J usage is TRBJ1-5; the D gene is possibly TRBD1 (5 bases). V was pared by 8 bases and J by 7 bases, with 21 bases between. CDR3 length equals 15 residues. The V gene's germline CDR1 is MNHEY and CDR2 SVGAGI. As DNA, the CDR3 is TGTGCCAGCGGCCTTATCGGGGACTTAAGCCAGCCCCAGCATTTT. Encoded protein: CASGLIGDLSQPQHF.

This chain uses TRBV6-6 with TRBJ2-5, with 9 bases lining up with TRBD2. The CDR3 covers 16 residues. Germline V gene sequence: CDR1 MNHNY, CDR2 SVGAGI (reference sequence). V lost 6 bases and J lost 5; bases outside the gene matches: 13. The CDR3 bases are TGTGCCAGCAGCCCCAGCGGGGGGCCCATAAGTGAGACCCAGTACTTC. Its translation: CASSPSGGPISETQYF.

The gene calls are TRBV11-3 and TRBJ1-2; unclear D gene. The CDR3 is 14 residues long. Trimming shortened V by 1 base and J by 5 bases, and 11 bases separated the two germline ends. CDR1 SGHNT and CDR2 YENEEA come from the germline V gene. The CDR3 protein is CASSLGGRPYGYTF. The DNA for the CDR3 is TGTGCCAGCAGCTTAGGAGGGAGGCCATATGGCTACACCTTC.

The chain is built from TRBV28 and TRBJ1-1; no definite D call. Germline lookup yields CDR1 MDHEN and CDR2 SYDVKM. The ends were cut back, 6 bases at V and 11 bases at J, with 19 bases in the middle. This CDR3 region has 13 residues. The CDR3, as DNA: TGTGCCAGCAGCTTTTTCCGGGTATCGAACGCTTTCTTT. It yields the protein CASSFFRVSNAFF.

The count of this clone is one. This rearrangement joins TRBV21-1 to TRBJ2-2; no DNA check was done on the table's D call, TRBD2. TRBV21-1 is a known pseudogene. CDR3 length: 15 amino acids. CDR3 in DNA: TGTGCCAGCAGCGCAGCGGGAGAGGGCACCGGGGAGCTGTTTTTT. Translated: CASSAAGEGTGELFF.

This clone was seen a single time. This rearrangement joins TRBV7-9 to TRBJ2-1; 15 bases are a match to TRBD2. The CDR3 is 16 amino acids. The germline CDR1 and CDR2 sequences are SEHNR and FQNEAQ (reference sequence). With V trimmed by 4 bases and J by 5 bases, 3 bases remained unmatched. CDR3 in amino acids: CASSWTSGRGHNEQFF. The DNA for the CDR3 is TGTGCCAGCAGCTGGACTAGCGGGAGGGGTCACAATGAGCAGTTCTTC.

The chain couples TRBV7-9 to TRBJ1-3; D is possibly TRBD1 (6 bases). The germline gives CDR1 SEHNR, CDR2 FQNEAQ (reference sequence). Trimming cost V 5 bases and J 4 bases, with 18 bases left between them. CDR3 length: 16 amino acids. CDR3: CASSQGPGFKGNTIYF. In DNA form, the CDR3 reads TGTGCCAGCAGCCAGGGGCCGGGGTTTAAGGGAAACACCATATATTTT.

DNA of the CDR3: TGCGCCAGCAGCGTCGGACTCTCTGGAAACACCATATATTTT. Translated, it gives CASSVGLSGNTIYF. The V gene is TRBV10-1, the J gene TRBJ1-3; no clear D. This CDR3 is built from 14 residues. CDR1 is WNHNN and CDR2 is SYGVQD in the germline V gene (reference sequence). Trimming cost V 6 bases and J 0 bases, with 9 bases left between them.

The V and J genes are TRBV6-5 and TRBJ1-4; the match to TRBD1 covers 9 bases. J lost 0 bases, V lost 8 bases, and 1 base had no gene match. This CDR3 has 14 amino acids. Germline V lookup: CDR1 MNHEY, CDR2 SVGAGI. CDR3 in DNA: TGTGCCAGCCGACAGGGGGCAACTAATGAAAAACTGTTTTTT. Translation: CASRQGATNEKLFF.

This sequence joins TRBV9 and TRBJ1-3, with a weak D call TRBD1 (5 bases). In germline, CDR1 is SGDLS, CDR2 YYNGEE. V dropped 4 bases and J dropped 4 bases, with 18 bases sitting between them. This CDR3 region has 16 residues. The CDR3 is CASSPGGAGRGNTIYF. The CDR3, as DNA: TGTGCCAGCAGCCCGGGAGGGGCAGGGCGGGGAAACACCATATATTTT.